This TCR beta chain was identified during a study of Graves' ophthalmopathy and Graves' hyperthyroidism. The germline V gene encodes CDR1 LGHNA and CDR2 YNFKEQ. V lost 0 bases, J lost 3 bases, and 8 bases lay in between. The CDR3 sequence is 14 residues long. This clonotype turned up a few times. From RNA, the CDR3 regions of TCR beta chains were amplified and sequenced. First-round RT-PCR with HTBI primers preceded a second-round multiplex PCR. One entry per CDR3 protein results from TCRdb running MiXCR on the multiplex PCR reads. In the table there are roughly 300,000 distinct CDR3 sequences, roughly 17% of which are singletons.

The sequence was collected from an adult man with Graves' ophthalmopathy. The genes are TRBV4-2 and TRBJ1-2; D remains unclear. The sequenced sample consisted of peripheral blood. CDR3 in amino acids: CASSQDITDYGYTF. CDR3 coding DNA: TGTGCCAGCAGCCAAGATATCACCGACTATGGCTACACCTTC.